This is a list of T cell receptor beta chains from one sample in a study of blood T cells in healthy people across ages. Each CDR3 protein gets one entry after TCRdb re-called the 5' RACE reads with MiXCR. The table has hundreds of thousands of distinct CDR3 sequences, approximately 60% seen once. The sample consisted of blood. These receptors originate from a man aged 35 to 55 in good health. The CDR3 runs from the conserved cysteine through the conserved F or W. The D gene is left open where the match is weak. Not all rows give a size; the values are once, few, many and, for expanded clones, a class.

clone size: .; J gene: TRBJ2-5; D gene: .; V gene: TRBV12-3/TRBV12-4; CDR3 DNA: TGTGCCAGCAGTTTGATTACAGAGACCCAGTACTTC; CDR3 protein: CASSLITETQYF
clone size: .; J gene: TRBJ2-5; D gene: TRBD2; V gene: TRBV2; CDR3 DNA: TGTGCCAGCAGTGTCAACTTCGGGACTAGCGGGAACAATGAGCAGTACTTC; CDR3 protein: CASSVNFGTSGNNEQYF
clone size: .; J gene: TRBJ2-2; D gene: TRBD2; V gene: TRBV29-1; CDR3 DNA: TGCAGCGTTGTGGGACTAGCGGGGGAGAACACCGGGGAGCTGTTTTTT; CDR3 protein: CSVVGLAGENTGELFF
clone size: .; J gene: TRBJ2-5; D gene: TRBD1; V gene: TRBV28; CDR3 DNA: TGTGCCAGCAGTTTCTTGGGACAGAATCAAGAGACCCAGTACTTC; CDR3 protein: CASSFLGQNQETQYF
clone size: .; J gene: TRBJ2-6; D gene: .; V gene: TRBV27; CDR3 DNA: TGTGCCAGCAGTTCCCCCGCCAGATTCTCTGGGGCCAACGTCCTGACTTTC; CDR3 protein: CASSSPARFSGANVLTF
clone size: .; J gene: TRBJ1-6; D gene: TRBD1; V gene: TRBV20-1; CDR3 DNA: TGCAGTACTAGGCACAACAGGGGAGGAAGATCACCCCTCCACTTT; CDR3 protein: CSTRHNRGGRSPLHF
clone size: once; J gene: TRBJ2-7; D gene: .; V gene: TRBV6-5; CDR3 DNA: TGTGCCAGCAGTTCCTATATAGACCTGGGAAGCTCCTACAATGAGCAGTACTTC; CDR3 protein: CASSSYIDLGSSYNEQYF
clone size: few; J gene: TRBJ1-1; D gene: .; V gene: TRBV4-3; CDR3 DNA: TGCGCCAGCAGCCAAGGGACGTGGCCGTACACTGAAGCTTTCTTT; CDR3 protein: CASSQGTWPYTEAFF
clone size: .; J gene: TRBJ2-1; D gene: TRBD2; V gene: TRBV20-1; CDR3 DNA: TGCAGTGGATTACGGGGGGGCCGAAATGAGCAGTTCTTC; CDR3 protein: CSGLRGGRNEQFF
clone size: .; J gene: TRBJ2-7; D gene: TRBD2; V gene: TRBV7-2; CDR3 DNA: TGTGTCAGCAGCTTAGGTGTGAGCGGGGACCTAACCTACGAGCAGTACTTC; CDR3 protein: CVSSLGVSGDLTYEQYF
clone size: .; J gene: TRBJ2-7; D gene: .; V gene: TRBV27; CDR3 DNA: TGTGCCAACCGGGCCACTCAGGACATCTCCTACGAGCAGTACTTC; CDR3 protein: CANRATQDISYEQYF